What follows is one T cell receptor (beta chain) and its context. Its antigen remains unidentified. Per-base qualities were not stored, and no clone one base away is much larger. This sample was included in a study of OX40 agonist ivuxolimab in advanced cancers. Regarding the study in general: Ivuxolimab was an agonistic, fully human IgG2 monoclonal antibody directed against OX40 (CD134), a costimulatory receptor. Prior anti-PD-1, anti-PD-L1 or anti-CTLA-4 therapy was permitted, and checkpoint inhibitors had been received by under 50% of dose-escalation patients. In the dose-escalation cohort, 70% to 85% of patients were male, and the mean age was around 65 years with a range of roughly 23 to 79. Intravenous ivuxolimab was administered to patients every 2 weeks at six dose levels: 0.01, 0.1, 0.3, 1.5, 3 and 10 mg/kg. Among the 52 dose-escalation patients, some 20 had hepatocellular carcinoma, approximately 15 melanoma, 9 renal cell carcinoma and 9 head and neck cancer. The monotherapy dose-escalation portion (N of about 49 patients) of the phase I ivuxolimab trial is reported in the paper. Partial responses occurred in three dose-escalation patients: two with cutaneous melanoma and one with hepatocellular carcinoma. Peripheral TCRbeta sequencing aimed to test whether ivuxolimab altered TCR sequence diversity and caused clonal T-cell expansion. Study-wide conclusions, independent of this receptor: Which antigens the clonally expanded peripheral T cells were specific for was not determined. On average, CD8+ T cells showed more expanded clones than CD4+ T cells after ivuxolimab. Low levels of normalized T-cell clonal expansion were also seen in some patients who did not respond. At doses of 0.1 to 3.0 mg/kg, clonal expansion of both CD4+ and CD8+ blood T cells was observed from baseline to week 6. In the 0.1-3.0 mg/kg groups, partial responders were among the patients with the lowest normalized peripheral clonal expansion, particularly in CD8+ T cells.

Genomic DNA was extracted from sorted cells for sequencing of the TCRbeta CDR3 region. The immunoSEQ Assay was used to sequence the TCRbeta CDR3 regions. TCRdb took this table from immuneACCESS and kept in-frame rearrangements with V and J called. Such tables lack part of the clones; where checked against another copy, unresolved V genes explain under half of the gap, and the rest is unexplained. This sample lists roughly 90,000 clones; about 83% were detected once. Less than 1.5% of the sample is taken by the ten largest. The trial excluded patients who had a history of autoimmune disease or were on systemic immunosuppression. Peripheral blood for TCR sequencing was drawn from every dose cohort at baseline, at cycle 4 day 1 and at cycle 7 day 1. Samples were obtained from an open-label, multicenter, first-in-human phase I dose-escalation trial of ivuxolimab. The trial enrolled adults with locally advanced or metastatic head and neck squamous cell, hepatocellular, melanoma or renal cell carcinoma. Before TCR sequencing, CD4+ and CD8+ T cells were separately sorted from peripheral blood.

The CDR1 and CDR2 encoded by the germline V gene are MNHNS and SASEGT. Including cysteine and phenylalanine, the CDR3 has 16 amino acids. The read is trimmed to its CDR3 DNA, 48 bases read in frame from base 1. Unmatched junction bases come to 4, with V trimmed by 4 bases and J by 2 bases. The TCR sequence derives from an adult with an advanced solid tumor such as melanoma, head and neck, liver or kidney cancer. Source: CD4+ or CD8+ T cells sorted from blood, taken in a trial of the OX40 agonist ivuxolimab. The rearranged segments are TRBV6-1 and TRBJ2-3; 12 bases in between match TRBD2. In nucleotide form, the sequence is TGTGCCAGCAGTGTTCTAGCGGGGGGGTTCACAGATACGCAGTATTTT. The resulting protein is CASSVLAGGFTDTQYF.